These 3 T cell receptor beta chains share one sample of origin, sequenced in a study of response to subunit inactivated influenza vaccine. One entry per CDR3 protein results from TCRdb running MiXCR on the RT-PCR reads. The repertoire holds around 520,000 distinct CDR3 sequences, with roughly 10% as singletons. The specimen was PBMCs from blood, collected on the day of vaccination. All receptors derive from a man aged 50 to 59 who received an inactivated influenza vaccine.

V gene TRBV11-2 combines with J gene TRBJ2-2; D unclear. The V gene lost 4 bases and the J gene lost 2 bases, with 8 bases spanning the gap. The germline gives CDR1 SGHAT, CDR2 FQNNGV. The CDR3 extends over 14 amino acids. CDR3 sequence (DNA): TGTGCCAGCAGCTCGACAAGAAACACCGGGGAGCTGTTTTTT. Its translation: CASSSTRNTGELFF.

This clonotype was picked up many times. This chain connects TRBV12-3 or TRBV12-4 to TRBJ1-2; possible D gene TRBD1, 5 bases. The CDR3 is 13 amino acids. Trimming pared 1 base from V and 7 bases from J, leaving 10 bases between. CDR3 sequence reads: CASSLGTGLGYTF. The CDR3 nucleotides read TGTGCCAGCAGTTTAGGGACGGGGCTTGGCTACACCTTC.

This clonotype was seen a few times. The genes are TRBV2 and TRBJ2-7; 8 nucleotides match TRBD2. CDR1 is SNHLY and CDR2 is FYNNEI in the germline V gene. The V gene end was trimmed by 7 bases and the J gene end by 3 bases; junction bases not matched to a gene: 8. The length of the CDR3 is 14 residues. Here the CDR3 reads CASMRTSRYYEQYF. Here the CDR3 DNA reads TGTGCCAGCATGCGGACTAGCAGATACTACGAGCAGTACTTC.